Below, 23 T cell receptor beta chains from the same sample are listed, as sequenced in a study of blood T cells in healthy people across ages. A J-beta primer mix and a sample-barcoded 5' primer were used in a second PCR of roughly 6 to 11 cycles. TCRdb analysed the 5' RACE reads with MiXCR anew, one entry per CDR3 protein. This sample yields 1.5 million to 2 million distinct CDR3 sequences, of which around 48% are seen a single time; over 2% belongs to the top ten. Sequencing was done on a sample of blood. These receptors all come from a woman aged 40 to 55 in good health.

This clonotype was seen only a few times. The chain employs TRBV5-6 and TRBJ2-5, with 10 bases that match TRBD1. Germline assignment: CDR1 SGHDT and CDR2 YYEEEE. CDR3 length: 13 amino acids. The junction had 7 bases not matched to a gene; V was cut back by 1 base and J by 13 bases. The CDR3 here is CASSLQGQGHWYF. The CDR3 nucleotides read TGTGCCAGCAGCTTGCAGGGACAGGGGCATTGGTACTTC.

This clonotype has more than one count but fewer than ten. The CDR3 reads CATSDLRNRIGTGDGEQYF. The CDR3 bases are TGTGCCACCAGTGATCTACGCAATAGGATCGGGACGGGGGATGGTGAGCAGTACTTC. The rearrangement links TRBV24-1 to TRBJ2-4; a weak D match, TRBD2 (6 bases). CDR3 length equals 19 residues. Looked up from germline, CDR1 is KGHDR and CDR2 is SFDVKD. V was pared by 3 bases and J by 13 bases, with 33 bases between.

This clonotype was picked up a small number of times. The rearrangement joins TRBV7-2 to TRBJ2-3; a weak D match, TRBD1 (5 bases). Trimming cost V 1 base and J 6 bases, with 23 bases left between them. The CDR3 runs to 18 residues. Germline V gene data show CDR1 as SGHTA and CDR2 as FQGNSA. DNA for the CDR3: TGTGCCAGCAGCTTAGTCCGGCAGGGAACCCTCCCCGGGGATACGCAGTATTTT. The encoded protein is CASSLVRQGTLPGDTQYF. The whole variable domain, remainder taken from reference TRBV7-2 and TRBJ2-3, is GAGVSQSPSNKVTEKGKDVELRCDPISGHTALYWYRQSLGQGLEFLIYFQGNSAPDKSGLPSDRFSAERTGGSVSTLTIQRTQQEDSAVYLCASSLVRQGTLPGDTQYFGPGTRLTVL.

The chain recombines TRBV2 with TRBJ2-7, with unresolved D. Germline V gives CDR1 SNHLY, CDR2 FYNNEI. V lost 11 bases and J lost 0, with 14 bases in between. The CDR3 runs to 13 residues. The CDR3 DNA follows: TGTGCCGGCACGCTCGGGCTCTCCTACGAGCAGTACTTC. Residues: CAGTLGLSYEQYF.

In nucleotides, the CDR3 is TGCGCCAGCAGCCAAGTGGGTACGGTGGGGGAGCAGTACTTC. Its translation is CASSQVGTVGEQYF. The chain couples TRBV4-1 to TRBJ2-5; possibly TRBD1 or TRBD2 for D (5 bases each). This CDR3 has 14 residues. Germline loops: CDR1 MGHRA, CDR2 YSYEKL. V lost 1 base and J 11 bases, leaving 17 bases between the germline ends.

Note on this clonotype: A read error is possible here, since a much larger clone lies one base away. J is TRBJ2-7 and V is TRBV20-1; 11 nucleotides agree with TRBD2. Germline assignment: CDR1 DFQATT and CDR2 SNEGSKA (reference sequence). The CDR3 is 13 amino acids. With 5 bases clipped from V and 4 bases from J, the junction kept 4 bases outside the gene matches. CDR3 region: CSAAGTSGYEQYF. The CDR3, as DNA: TGCAGTGCTGCCGGGACTAGCGGATACGAGCAGTACTTC.

This clonotype was seen once. The V call is TRBV7-9, the J call TRBJ2-4, with D unresolved. V lost 1 base and J lost 5, with 12 bases in between. Germline CDR1 SEHNR, CDR2 FQNEAQ (reference sequence). CDR3 length: 15 amino acids. The CDR3 DNA sequence: TGTGCCAGCAGCTTAGAGGAACTCGGTCAAAACATTCAGTACTTC. Protein sequence: CASSLEELGQNIQYF.

The CDR3, as DNA: TGTGCCAGCAGTTTATTCCCCGGCCGGAAAGAGACCCAGTACTTC. Encoded protein: CASSLFPGRKETQYF. The chain employs TRBV27 and TRBJ2-5, with D hard to call. The CDR3 is 15 residues long. With 1 base removed from V and 3 bases from J, the gap between germline ends came to 12 bases. Germline V gene data show CDR1 as MNHEY and CDR2 as SMNVEV (reference sequence).

This clonotype occurred a few times. CDR3: CSARYRGSYGYTF. CDR3 nucleotide sequence: TGCAGTGCTAGATACAGGGGCAGCTATGGCTACACCTTC. This chain joins TRBV20-1 and TRBJ1-2; TRBD1 matches at 7 bases. The CDR3 length is 13 residues. V lost 2 bases and J lost 4; bases outside the gene matches: 4. Per the germline V gene, CDR1 is DFQATT and CDR2 is SNEGSKA (reference sequence).

CDR3 in DNA: TGTGCCAGCAGTTTAGCACATTACAATGAGCAGTACTTC. Protein: CASSLAHYNEQYF. The V gene is TRBV27, the J gene TRBJ2-1; D ambiguous. The J call could be wrong; TRBJ2-7 is a better fit for the DNA end. The V gene's germline CDR1 is MNHEY and CDR2 SMNVEV (reference sequence). This CDR3 spans 13 amino acids.

This clonotype was counted only a few times. This clone may be a read error of a much larger clone one base away. The rearrangement joins TRBV6-5 to TRBJ1-2; no clear D gene. There are 11 residues in the CDR3. The germline V gene has CDR1 MNHEY and CDR2 SVGAGI. V lost 2 bases and J lost 7, with 5 bases in between. The CDR3 nucleotides read TGTGCCAGCAGTTACAAGGGTGGCTACACCTTC. Encoded protein: CASSYKGGYTF.

This clonotype was counted ten times or more. The rearrangement joins TRBV7-2 to TRBJ2-5, with D possibly TRBD2 on 6 matching bases. The CDR3 is 14 residues long. Germline V gene lookup returns CDR1 SGHTA and CDR2 FQGNSA. V was trimmed by 4 bases and J by 5 bases, leaving 14 bases between them. CDR3 coding DNA: TGTGCCAGCAGCTCCTTCGGAGGGTGGGAGACCCAGTACTTC. Its translation: CASSSFGGWETQYF.

The chain is built from TRBV4-3 and TRBJ2-5; D is unclear. The CDR3 spans 15 residues. The germline gives CDR1 LGHNA, CDR2 YSLEER. V was clipped by 0 bases and J by 5 bases, with 13 bases between them. The chain's CDR3 is CASSQDFGSWETQYF. CDR3 sequence (DNA): TGCGCCAGCAGCCAAGATTTCGGTTCGTGGGAGACCCAGTACTTC.

This clonotype was found a few times. The chain couples TRBV6-2 or TRBV6-3 to TRBJ1-5; D gene ambiguous. Germline-derived CDR1 and CDR2 are MNHEY and SVGEGT. The CDR3 spans 14 residues. V was trimmed by 3 bases and J by 5 bases, leaving 11 bases between them. CDR3 residues: CASSYHGRDQPQHF. The CDR3, as DNA: TGTGCCAGCAGTTATCACGGGCGGGATCAGCCCCAGCATTTT.

V usage is TRBV6-2 or TRBV6-3 and J usage is TRBJ2-7; possible D gene TRBD1, 5 bases. V shed 2 bases and J shed 3 bases, with 11 bases lying between them. This CDR3 has 14 residues. Germline V gene lookup returns CDR1 MNHEY and CDR2 SVGEGT. The DNA for the CDR3 is TGTGCCAGCAGTTACCCGACAGCCAACTACGAGCAGTACTTC. It codes for CASSYPTANYEQYF.

The chain combines TRBV27 with TRBJ2-1; D not resolved. Looked up from germline, CDR1 is MNHEY and CDR2 is SMNVEV (reference sequence). The CDR3 extends over 16 amino acids. The ends were cut back, 8 bases at V and 5 bases at J, with 22 bases in the middle. The CDR3 is CASQNRRLSRDNEQFF. The DNA of the CDR3 is TGTGCCAGCCAGAACCGTCGACTCTCTCGTGACAATGAGCAGTTCTTC.

This clonotype was seen only once. The rearrangement links TRBV20-1 to TRBJ1-5, with D unresolved. The CDR3 sequence is 13 residues long. V lost 6 bases to trimming and J lost 1 base, with 10 bases between them. Germline V CDR1 and CDR2: DFQATT, SNEGSKA (reference sequence). CDR3: CSAPSGSNQPQHF. Here the CDR3 DNA reads TGCAGTGCCCCCTCTGGGAGCAATCAGCCCCAGCATTTT.

This rearrangement joins TRBV7-9 to TRBJ2-1; D is unclear. Germline V gene data show CDR1 as SEHNR and CDR2 as FQNEAQ (reference sequence). V lost 4 bases and J lost 8, with 18 bases in between. This CDR3 is built from 15 residues. CDR3 loop: CASSSRQAENDEQFF. DNA for the CDR3: TGTGCCAGCAGCTCCCGGCAGGCTGAGAACGATGAGCAGTTCTTC.

This chain joins TRBV7-8 and TRBJ2-3, with D possibly TRBD1 on 6 matching bases. V lost 5 bases, J lost 0 bases, and 21 bases lay in between. The CDR3 runs 18 residues. Germline V gene data show CDR1 as SGHVS and CDR2 as FQNEAQ. CDR3 residues: CASSASRQAQTSTDTQYF. In nucleotides, the CDR3 is TGTGCCAGCAGCGCAAGTAGACAGGCCCAGACTAGCACAGATACGCAGTATTTT.

V is TRBV11-3 and J is TRBJ2-3; 7 bases match TRBD2. The CDR3 consists of 13 residues. CDR1 is SGHNT, CDR2 YENEEA, per germline. V shed 8 bases, J shed 1 base, and the junction held 3 bases outside the gene matches. The DNA of the CDR3 is TGTGCCAGCGCCACTAGCGGCACAGATACGCAGTATTTT. Translating gives CASATSGTDTQYF.

This clonotype was picked up a small number of times. The CDR3 bases are TGTGCCAGCAGTCGGGGCAGCCCAGATACGCAGTATTTT. This encodes CASSRGSPDTQYF. The gene calls are TRBV6-1 and TRBJ2-3; D is perhaps TRBD1 or TRBD2 (5 bases each). V was trimmed by 5 bases and J by 4 bases, leaving 10 bases between them. The CDR3 runs 13 residues. Germline V gene sequence: CDR1 MNHNS, CDR2 SASEGT.

This clonotype came up a few times. The gene calls are TRBV20-1 and TRBJ2-1, with no clear D. CDR3 length: 13 residues. Germline CDR1 and CDR2: DFQATT and SNEGSKA (reference sequence). V shed 1 base and J shed 5 bases, with 9 bases lying between them. CDR3 coding DNA: TGCAGTGCTAGAGGACCGACTCACAATGAGCAGTTCTTC. Its translation: CSARGPTHNEQFF.

The chain joins TRBV15 to TRBJ2-2, with D possibly being TRBD1 or TRBD2 (5 bases each). The germline V and J ends were trimmed by 6 bases and 6 bases, with 8 bases remaining between them. The germline V gene encodes CDR1 LNHNV and CDR2 YYDKDF (reference sequence). This CDR3 contains 12 residues. The CDR3 loop reads CATRRGSGELFF. The CDR3 coding sequence is TGTGCCACCAGGAGGGGCTCCGGGGAGCTGTTTTTT.